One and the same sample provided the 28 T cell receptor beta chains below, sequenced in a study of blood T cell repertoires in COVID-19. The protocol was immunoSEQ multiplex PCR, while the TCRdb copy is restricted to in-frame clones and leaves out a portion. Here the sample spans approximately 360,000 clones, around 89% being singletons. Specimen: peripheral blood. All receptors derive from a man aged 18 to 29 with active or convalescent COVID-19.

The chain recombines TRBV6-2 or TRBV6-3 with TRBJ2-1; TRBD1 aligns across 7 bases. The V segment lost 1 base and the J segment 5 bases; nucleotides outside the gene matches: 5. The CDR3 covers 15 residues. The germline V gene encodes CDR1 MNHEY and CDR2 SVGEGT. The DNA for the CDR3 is TGTGCCAGCAGTTACTGGGGACAGATCAACAATGAGCAGTTCTTC. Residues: CASSYWGQINNEQFF.

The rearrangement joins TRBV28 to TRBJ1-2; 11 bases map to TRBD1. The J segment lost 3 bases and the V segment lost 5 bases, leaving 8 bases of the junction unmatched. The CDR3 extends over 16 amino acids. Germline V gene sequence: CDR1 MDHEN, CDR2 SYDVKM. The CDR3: CASSGPGQGEDYGYTF. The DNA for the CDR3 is TGTGCCAGCAGTGGGCCGGGACAGGGGGAAGACTATGGCTACACCTTC.

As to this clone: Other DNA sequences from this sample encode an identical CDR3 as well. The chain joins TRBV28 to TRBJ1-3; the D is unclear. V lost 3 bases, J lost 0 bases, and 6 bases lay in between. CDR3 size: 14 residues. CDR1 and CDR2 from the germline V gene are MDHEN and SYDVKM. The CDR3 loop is CASSFEGSGNTIYF. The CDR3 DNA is TGTGCCAGCAGTTTTGAGGGCTCTGGAAACACCATATATTTT.

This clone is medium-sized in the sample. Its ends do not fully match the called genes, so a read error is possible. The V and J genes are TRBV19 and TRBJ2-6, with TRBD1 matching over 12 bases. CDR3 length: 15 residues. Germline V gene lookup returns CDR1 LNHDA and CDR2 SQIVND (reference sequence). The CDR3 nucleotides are TGTGCCAGTGGGACAGGGGGCTCTGGGGCCAACGTGCTGACTTTC. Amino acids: CASGTGGSGANVLTF.

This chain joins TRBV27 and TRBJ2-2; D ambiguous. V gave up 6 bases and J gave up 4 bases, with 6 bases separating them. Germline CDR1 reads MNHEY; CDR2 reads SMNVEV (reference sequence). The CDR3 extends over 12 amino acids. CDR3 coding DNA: TGTGCCAGCAGACACACCACCGGGGAGCTGTTTTTT. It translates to CASRHTTGELFF.

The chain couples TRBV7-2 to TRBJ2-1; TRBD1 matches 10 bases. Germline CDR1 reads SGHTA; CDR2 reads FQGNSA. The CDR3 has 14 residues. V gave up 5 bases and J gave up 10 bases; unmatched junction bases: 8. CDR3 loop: CASSQSGTGAEQFF. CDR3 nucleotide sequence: TGTGCCAGCAGCCAATCCGGGACAGGGGCAGAGCAGTTCTTC.

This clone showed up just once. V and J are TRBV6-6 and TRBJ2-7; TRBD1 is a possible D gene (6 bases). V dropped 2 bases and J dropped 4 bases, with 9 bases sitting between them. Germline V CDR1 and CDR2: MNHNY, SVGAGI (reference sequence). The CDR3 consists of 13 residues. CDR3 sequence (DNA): TGTGCCAGCAGTTACGGCAGGGGTTACGAGCAGTACTTC. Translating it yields CASSYGRGYEQYF.

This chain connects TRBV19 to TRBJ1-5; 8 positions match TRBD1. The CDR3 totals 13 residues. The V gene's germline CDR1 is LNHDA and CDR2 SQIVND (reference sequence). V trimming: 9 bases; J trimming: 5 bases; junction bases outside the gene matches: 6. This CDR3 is CASRTGKDQPQHF. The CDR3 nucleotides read TGTGCCAGCCGGACAGGGAAGGATCAGCCCCAGCATTTT.

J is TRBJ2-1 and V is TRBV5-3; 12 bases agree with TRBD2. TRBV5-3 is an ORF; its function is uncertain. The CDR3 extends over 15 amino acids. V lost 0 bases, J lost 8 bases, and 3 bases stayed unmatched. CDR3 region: CARSLASGGAYEQFF. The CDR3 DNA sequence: TGTGCCAGAAGCTTGGCTAGCGGGGGGGCCTATGAGCAGTTCTTC.

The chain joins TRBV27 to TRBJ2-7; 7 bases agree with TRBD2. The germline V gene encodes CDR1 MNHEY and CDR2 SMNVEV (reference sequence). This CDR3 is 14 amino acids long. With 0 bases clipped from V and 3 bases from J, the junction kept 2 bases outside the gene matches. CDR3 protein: CASSLSGTNYEQYF. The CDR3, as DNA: TGTGCCAGCAGTTTATCCGGGACTAACTACGAGCAGTACTTC.

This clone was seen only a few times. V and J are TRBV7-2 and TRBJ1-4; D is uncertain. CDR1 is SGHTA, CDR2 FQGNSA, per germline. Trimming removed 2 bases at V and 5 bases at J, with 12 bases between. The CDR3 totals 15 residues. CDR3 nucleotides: TGTGCCAGCAGCTTAATCGCGGCAGTGAATGAAAAACTGTTTTTT. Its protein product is CASSLIAAVNEKLFF.

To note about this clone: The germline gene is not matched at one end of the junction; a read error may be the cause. The CDR3 DNA sequence: TGTGCCAGCAGTTTTTGGCAGGGGGAGGCTGGGGCCAACGTGCTGACTTTC. This encodes CASSFWQGEAGANVLTF. This sequence joins TRBV28 and TRBJ2-6; possible D gene TRBD1, 7 bases. CDR3 length equals 17 residues. Looked up from germline, CDR1 is MDHEN and CDR2 is SYDVKM.

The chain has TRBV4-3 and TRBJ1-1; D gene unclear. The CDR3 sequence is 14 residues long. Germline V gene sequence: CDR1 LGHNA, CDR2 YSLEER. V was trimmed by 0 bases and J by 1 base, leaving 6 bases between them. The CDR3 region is CASSQDAGNTEAFF. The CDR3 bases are TGCGCCAGCAGCCAAGACGCGGGGAACACTGAAGCTTTCTTT.

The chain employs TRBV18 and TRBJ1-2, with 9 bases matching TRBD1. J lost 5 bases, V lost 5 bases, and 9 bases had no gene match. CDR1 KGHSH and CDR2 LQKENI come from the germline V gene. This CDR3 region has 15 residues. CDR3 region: CASSATGTGRYGYTF. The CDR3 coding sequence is TGTGCCAGCTCAGCAACCGGGACAGGGCGATATGGCTACACCTTC. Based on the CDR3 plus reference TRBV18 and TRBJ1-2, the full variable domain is NAGVMQNPRHLVRRRGQEARLRCSPMKGHSHVYWYRQLPEEGLKFMVYLQKENIIDESGMPKERFSAEFPKEGPSILRIQQVVRGDSAAYFCASSATGTGRYGYTFGSGTRLTVV.

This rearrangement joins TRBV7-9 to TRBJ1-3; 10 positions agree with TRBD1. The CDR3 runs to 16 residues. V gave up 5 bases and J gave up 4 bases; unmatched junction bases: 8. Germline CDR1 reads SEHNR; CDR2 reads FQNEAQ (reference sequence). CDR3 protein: CASSTRTGGTGNTIYF. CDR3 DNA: TGTGCCAGCAGCACCCGGACAGGGGGGACAGGAAACACCATATATTTT.

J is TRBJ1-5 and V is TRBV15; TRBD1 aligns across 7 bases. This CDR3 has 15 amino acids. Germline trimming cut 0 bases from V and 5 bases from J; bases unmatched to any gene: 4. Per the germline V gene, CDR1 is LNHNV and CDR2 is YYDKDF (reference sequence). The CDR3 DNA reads TGTGCCACCAGCAGAGAGGGCAGGGGGGATCAGCCCCAGCATTTT. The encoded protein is CATSREGRGDQPQHF.

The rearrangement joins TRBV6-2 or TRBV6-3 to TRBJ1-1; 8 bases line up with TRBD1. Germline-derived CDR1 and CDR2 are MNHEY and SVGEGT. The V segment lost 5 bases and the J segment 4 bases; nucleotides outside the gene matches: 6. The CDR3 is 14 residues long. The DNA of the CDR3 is TGTGCCAGCAGTATAGGACAGGGTGGCACTGAAGCTTTCTTT. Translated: CASSIGQGGTEAFF.

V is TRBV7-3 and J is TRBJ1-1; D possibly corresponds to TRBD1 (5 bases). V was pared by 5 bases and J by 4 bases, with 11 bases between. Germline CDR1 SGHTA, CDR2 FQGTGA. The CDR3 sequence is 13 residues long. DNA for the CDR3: TGTGCCAGCAGCACACAGGATGTCACTGAAGCTTTCTTT. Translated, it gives CASSTQDVTEAFF.

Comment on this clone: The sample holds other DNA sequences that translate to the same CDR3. The CDR3 DNA sequence: TGTGCCATCAGTCGGACTAGCGGATCCTACGAGCAGTACTTC. Its translation: CAISRTSGSYEQYF. This chain joins TRBV10-3 and TRBJ2-7; 10 nucleotides match TRBD2. The CDR3 loop spans 14 amino acids. J gave up 1 base and V 5 bases, and 2 bases lay outside the gene matches. Germline lookup yields CDR1 ENHRY and CDR2 SYGVKD.

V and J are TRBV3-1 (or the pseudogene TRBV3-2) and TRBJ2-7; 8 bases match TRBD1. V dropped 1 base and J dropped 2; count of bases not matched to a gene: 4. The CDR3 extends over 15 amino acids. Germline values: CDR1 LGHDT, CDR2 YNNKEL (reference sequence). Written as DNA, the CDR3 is TGTGCCAGCAGCCAAGCTACAGGGGGTCCCTACGAGCAGTACTTC. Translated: CASSQATGGPYEQYF.

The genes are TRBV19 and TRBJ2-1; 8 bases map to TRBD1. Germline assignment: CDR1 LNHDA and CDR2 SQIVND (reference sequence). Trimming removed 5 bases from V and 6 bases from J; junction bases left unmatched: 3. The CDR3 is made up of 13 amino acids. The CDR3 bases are TGTGCCAGTAGTCGTCAGGGGGCCAATGAGCAGTTCTTC. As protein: CASSRQGANEQFF.

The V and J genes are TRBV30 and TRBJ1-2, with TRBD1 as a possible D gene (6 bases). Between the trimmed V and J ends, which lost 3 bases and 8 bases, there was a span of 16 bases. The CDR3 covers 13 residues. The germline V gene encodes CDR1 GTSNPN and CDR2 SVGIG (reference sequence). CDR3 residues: CAWSSRGAAGYTF. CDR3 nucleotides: TGTGCCTGGAGCAGTCGGGGGGCGGCGGGCTACACCTTC. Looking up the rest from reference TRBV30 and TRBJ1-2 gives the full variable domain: SQTIHQWPATLVQPVGSPLSLECTVEGTSNPNLYWYRQAAGRGLQLLFYSVGIGQISSEVPQNLSASRPQDRQFILSSKKLLLSDSGFYLCAWSSRGAAGYTFGSGTRLTVV.

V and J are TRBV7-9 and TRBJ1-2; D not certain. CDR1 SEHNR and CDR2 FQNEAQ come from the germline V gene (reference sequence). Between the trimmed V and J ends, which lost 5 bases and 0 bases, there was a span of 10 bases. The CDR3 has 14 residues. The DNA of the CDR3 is TGTGCCAGCAGCCAATCCCGAGCTAACTATGGCTACACCTTC. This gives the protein CASSQSRANYGYTF.

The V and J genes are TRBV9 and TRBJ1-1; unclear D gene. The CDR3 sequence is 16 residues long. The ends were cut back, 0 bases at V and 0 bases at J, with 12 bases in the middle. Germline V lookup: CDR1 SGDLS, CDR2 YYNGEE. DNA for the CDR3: TGTGCCAGCAGCGTAGAACCTGGGCAGGTGAACACTGAAGCTTTCTTT. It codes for CASSVEPGQVNTEAFF.

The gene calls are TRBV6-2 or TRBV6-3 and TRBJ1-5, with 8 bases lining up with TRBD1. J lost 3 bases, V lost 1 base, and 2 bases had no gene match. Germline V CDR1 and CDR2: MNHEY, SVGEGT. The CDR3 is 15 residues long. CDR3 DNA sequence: TGTGCCAGCAGTTACTACAGGGGGGACAATCAGCCCCAGCATTTT. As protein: CASSYYRGDNQPQHF.

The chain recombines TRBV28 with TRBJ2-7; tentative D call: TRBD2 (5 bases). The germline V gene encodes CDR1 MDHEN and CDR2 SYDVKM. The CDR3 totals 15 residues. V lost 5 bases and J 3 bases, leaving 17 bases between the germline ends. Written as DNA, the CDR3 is TGTGCCAGCAGTCGGACTGGCCCTTTTGACTACGAGCAGTACTTC. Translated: CASSRTGPFDYEQYF.

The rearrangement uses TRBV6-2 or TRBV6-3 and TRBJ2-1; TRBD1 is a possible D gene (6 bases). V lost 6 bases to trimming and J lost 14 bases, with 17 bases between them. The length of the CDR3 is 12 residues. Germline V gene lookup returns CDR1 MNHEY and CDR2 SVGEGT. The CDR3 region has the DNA TGTGCCAGCAGCAGAAAAAACAGGGATGAGTTCTTC. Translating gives CASSRKNRDEFF.

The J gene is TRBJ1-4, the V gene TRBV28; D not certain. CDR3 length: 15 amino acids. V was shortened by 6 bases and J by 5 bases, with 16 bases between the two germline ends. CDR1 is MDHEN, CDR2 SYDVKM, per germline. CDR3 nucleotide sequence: TGTGCCAGCAGCCCCTTCCCCGGAGGGAATGAAAAACTGTTTTTT. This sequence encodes CASSPFPGGNEKLFF.